Reported below is one T cell receptor (beta chain). This clonotype registers as medium-sized (0.01 to 0.1%) within its sample. What this receptor recognizes is not known. Qualities for individual bases were not recorded, and no much larger clone is one base off. The data belong to a study of liver allograft versus peripheral blood T cells (TCRdb year 2020). Study-level background: The study compared T cell receptor repertoires found within transplanted livers against repertoires in the peripheral blood of liver transplant recipients. The full study reports these points: T cell receptor repertoires inside liver allografts were reported to differ from those detected in peripheral blood.

Sequencer: Illumina MiSeq. TCRdb trimmed the raw reads at Q25, called clones with MiXCR and kept productive beta chains. Rows are combined by CDR3 protein, so each entry shows the most common genes and DNA. The sample includes 9,200 or so distinct CDR3 sequences, with over 15% observed a single time. The biggest ten clones account for approximately 2% of the sample. From V the trimming removes 1 base and from J it removes 0 bases, while the gene matches leave 13 bases of the junction unaccounted for. Via the germline V gene (reference sequence), CDR1 is WNHNN and CDR2 SYGVQD. From cysteine to phenylalanine, the CDR3 is 20 amino acids long. Solely the CDR3 DNA is kept, with 60 bases framed from the first base.

This TCR came from a human patient who had a liver transplant. Because of the transplant, the T cells may be the graft donor's rather than the patient's own. Recombination linked TRBV10-1 to TRBJ1-5, and TRBD1 matches 9 of the central bases. The nucleotide sequence reads as follows: TGCGCCAGCAGTGAGTGGGGATGGGACAGGGAAGGGTATAGCAATCAGCCCCAGCATTTT. This sequence encodes CASSEWGWDREGYSNQPQHF.